These T cell receptor beta chains were read from a single sample in a study of cytomegalovirus exposure and HLA in healthy donors. The assay was immunoSEQ multiplex PCR, and TCRdb's table has in-frame clones only and misses some. The repertoire holds about 200,000 clones, with approximately 80% as singletons. Specimen: PBMCs. The receptor set was obtained from a girl aged 10-17 years in good health and CMV-seronegative. CDR3s include the opening cysteine and the closing phenylalanine or tryptophan. The D gene is left open where the match is weak. Size values are once, few and many counts, or a class for expanded clones, and some rows have none.

>-|TRBV27|TRBJ2-7|TRBD1
CASSLRQGVYEQYF
TGTGCCAGCAGTCTTAGACAGGGGGTCTACGAGCAGTACTTC
>-|TRBV7-2|TRBJ2-7|TRBD1
CASSPRQGGSPEQYF
TGTGCCAGCAGCCCAAGACAGGGCGGAAGCCCTGAGCAGTACTTC
>few|TRBV4-2|TRBJ1-2|-
CASSQGYGRYGYTF
TGTGCCAGCAGCCAAGGGTACGGGAGATATGGCTACACCTTC
>-|TRBV2|TRBJ1-5|TRBD1
CASRRDRGTGNQPQHF
TGTGCCAGCAGACGGGACAGAGGCACCGGCAATCAGCCCCAGCATTTT
>once|TRBV9|TRBJ2-3|TRBD2
CASSPRDGRGTTDTQYF
TGTGCCAGCAGCCCAAGAGACGGGAGGGGGACTACAGATACGCAGTATTTT
>-|TRBV29-1|TRBJ2-6|-
CSVDLTGANVLTF
TGCAGCGTTGACCTTACTGGGGCCAACGTCCTGACTTTC
>once|TRBV27|TRBJ1-5|-
CASRKQGFTMQPQHF
TGTGCCAGCAGGAAACAGGGTTTCACCATGCAGCCCCAGCATTTT
>-|TRBV4-1|TRBJ2-5|TRBD2
CASSQDTASGGALTQYF
TGCGCCAGCAGCCAAGATACGGCTAGCGGGGGGGCGTTGACCCAGTACTTC
>-|TRBV10-3|TRBJ2-7|TRBD1
CAISESHLGGQGQGRYEQYF
TGTGCCATCAGTGAGTCGCACCTCGGTGGCCAGGGACAGGGACGGTACGAGCAGTACTTC
>once|TRBV29-1|TRBJ2-7|-
CSVETAPYEQYF
TGCAGCGTTGAGACAGCACCCTACGAGCAGTACTTC
>-|TRBV27|TRBJ2-3|-
CASSSGWVGTDTQYF
TGTGCCAGCAGTTCGGGGTGGGTGGGCACAGATACGCAGTATTTT
>-|TRBV30|TRBJ2-7|TRBD1
CAWSGDRGGYEQYF
TGTGCCTGGAGTGGGGACAGGGGCGGATACGAGCAGTACTTC
>few|TRBV5-6|TRBJ1-1|-
CASSFSGEAFF
TGTGCCAGCAGCTTCTCGGGGGAAGCTTTCTTT
>-|TRBV6-5|TRBJ1-3|-
CASSRRAGNTIYF
TGTGCCAGCAGTCGGAGGGCTGGAAACACCATATATTTT
>-|TRBV27|TRBJ1-3|-
CASRESGAGNTIYF
TGTGCCAGCAGAGAGTCAGGTGCTGGAAACACCATATATTTT
>-|TRBV10-1|TRBJ1-5|-
CASSPSLQGDGPYSNQPQHF
TGCGCCAGCAGTCCCTCCTTACAAGGGGATGGCCCCTATAGCAATCAGCCCCAGCATTTT
>-|TRBV5-4|TRBJ1-2|TRBD1
CASSLRDRDYGYTF
TGTGCCAGCAGCTTGAGGGACAGGGACTATGGCTACACCTTC
>-|TRBV2|TRBJ2-1|TRBD1
CASTETGTGVNEQFF
TGTGCCAGCACCGAAACCGGGACAGGGGTCAATGAGCAGTTCTTC
>-|TRBV18|TRBJ1-5|-
CASSPFNQPQHF
TGTGCCAGCTCACCCTTCAATCAGCCCCAGCATTTT